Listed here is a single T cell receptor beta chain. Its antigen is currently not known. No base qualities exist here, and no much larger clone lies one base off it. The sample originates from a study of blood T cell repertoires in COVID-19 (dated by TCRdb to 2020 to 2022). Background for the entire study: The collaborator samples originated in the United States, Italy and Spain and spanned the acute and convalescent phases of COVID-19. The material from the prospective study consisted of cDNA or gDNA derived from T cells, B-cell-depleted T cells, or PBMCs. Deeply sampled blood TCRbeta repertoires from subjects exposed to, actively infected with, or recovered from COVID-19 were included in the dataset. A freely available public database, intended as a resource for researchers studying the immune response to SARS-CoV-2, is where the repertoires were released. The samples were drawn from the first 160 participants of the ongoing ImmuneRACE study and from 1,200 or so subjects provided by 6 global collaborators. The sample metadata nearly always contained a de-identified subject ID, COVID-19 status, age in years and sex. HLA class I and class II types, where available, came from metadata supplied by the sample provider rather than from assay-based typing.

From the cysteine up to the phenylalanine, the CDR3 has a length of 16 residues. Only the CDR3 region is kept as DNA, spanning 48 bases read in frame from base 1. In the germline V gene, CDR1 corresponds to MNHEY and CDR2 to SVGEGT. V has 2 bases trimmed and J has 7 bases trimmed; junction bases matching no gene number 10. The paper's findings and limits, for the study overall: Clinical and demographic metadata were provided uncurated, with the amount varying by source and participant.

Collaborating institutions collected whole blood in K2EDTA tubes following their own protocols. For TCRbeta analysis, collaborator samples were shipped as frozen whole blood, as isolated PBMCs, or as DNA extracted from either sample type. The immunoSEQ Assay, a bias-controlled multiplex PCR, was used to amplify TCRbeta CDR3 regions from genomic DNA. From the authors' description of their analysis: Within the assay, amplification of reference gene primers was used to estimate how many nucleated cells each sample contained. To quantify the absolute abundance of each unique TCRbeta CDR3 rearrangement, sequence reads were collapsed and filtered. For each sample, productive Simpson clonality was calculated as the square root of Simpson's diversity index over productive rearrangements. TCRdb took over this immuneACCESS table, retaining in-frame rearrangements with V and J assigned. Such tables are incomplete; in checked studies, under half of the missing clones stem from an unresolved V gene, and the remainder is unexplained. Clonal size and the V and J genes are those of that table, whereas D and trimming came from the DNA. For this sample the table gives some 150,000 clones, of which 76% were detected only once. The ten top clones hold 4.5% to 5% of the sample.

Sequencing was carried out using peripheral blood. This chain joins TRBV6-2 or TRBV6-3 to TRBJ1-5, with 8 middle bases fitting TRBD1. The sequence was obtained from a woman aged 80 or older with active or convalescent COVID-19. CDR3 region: CASSYVPGQVWQPQHF. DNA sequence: TGTGCCAGCAGTTACGTCCCGGGACAGGTTTGGCAGCCCCAGCATTTT.